This T cell receptor (beta chain) was observed in a study of T cells in Graves' hyperthyroidism and ophthalmopathy. Only one count was recorded for this clonotype. Amplified TCR beta CDR3 regions derived from RNA transcripts. The HTBI primer set served for first-round RT-PCR of the TCR CDR3. TCRdb processed the multiplex PCR reads anew with MiXCR; each CDR3 protein has one entry. The repertoire holds about 840,000 distinct CDR3 sequences, with over 35% as singletons. Graves' hyperthyroidism showing no ophthalmopathy progression within 18 months was considered stable. V was clipped by 6 bases and J by 7 bases, with 15 bases between them. This CDR3 region has 13 residues. Germline CDR1 reads ENHRY; CDR2 reads SYGVKD.

The V gene is TRBV10-3, the J gene TRBJ1-2, with D uncertain. Sequenced sample: blood. The source of this sequence is a man aged 18 to 30 with Graves' hyperthyroidism. CDR3 loop: CAIRLPSGAGYTF. Written as DNA, the CDR3 is TGTGCCATCAGATTGCCATCCGGTGCTGGCTACACCTTC.